This TCR beta chain was recovered during a study of control samples from healthy donors and cancer patients. CDR3 length equals 12 residues. V dropped 4 bases and J dropped 15 bases, with 16 bases sitting between them. CDR1 is MNHNY and CDR2 is SVGAGI in the germline V gene (reference sequence). Assay: immunoSEQ multiplex PCR; the TCRdb copy retains only in-frame clones and omits some. The table shows 99,000 or so clones, with 83% occurring only once. The chain is built from TRBV6-6 and TRBJ2-1, with D unclear. Sequencing was carried out using blood. This sequence originates from a woman between 50 and 59 years old in good health. CDR3 residues: CASSSDSSHRFF. The DNA for the CDR3 is TGTGCCAGCAGTTCTGACTCCTCCCATAGGTTCTTC.